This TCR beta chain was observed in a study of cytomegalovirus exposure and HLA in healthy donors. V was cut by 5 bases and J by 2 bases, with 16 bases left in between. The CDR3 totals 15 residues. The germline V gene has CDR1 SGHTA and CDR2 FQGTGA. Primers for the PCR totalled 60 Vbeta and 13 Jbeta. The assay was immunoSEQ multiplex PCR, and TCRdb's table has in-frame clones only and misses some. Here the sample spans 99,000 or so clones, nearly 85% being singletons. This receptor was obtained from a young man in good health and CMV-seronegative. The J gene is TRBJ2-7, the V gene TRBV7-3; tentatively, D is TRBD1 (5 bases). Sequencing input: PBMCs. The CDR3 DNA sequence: TGTGCCAGCAGCGATCAACCTGGCAGGGCCTACGAGCAGTACTTC. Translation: CASSDQPGRAYEQYF.